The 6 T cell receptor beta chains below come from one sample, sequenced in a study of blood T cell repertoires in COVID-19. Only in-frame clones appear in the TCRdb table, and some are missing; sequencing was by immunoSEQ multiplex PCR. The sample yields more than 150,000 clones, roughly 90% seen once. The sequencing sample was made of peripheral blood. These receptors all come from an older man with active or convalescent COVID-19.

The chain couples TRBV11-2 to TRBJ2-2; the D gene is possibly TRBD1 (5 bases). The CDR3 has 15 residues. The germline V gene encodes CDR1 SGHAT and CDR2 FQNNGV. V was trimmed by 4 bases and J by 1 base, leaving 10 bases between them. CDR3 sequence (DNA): TGTGCCAGCAGCTCCGACAGTTTGAACACCGGGGAGCTGTTTTTT. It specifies CASSSDSLNTGELFF.

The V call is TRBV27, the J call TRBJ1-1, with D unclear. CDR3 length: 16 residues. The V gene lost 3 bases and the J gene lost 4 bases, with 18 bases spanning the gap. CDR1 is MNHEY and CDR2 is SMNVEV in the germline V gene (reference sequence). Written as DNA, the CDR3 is TGTGCCAGCAGTTTGGGCCGGTTAGGCGTCTTCACTGAAGCTTTCTTT. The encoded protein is CASSLGRLGVFTEAFF.

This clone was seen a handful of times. CDR3 in DNA: TGTACCTCCTGGGCAGGGGGCTCCTACGAGCAGTACTTC. Its protein product is CTSWAGGSYEQYF. This chain links TRBV2 with TRBJ2-7; 7 positions agree with TRBD1. There are 13 residues in the CDR3. The germline V gene encodes CDR1 SNHLY and CDR2 FYNNEI.

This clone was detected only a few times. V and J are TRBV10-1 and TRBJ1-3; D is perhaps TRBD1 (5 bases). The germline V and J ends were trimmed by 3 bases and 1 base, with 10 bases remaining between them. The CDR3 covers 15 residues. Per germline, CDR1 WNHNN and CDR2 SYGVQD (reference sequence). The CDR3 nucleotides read TGCGCCAGCAGTGACCCGGGGGGTTCTGGAAACACCATATATTTT. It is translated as CASSDPGGSGNTIYF.

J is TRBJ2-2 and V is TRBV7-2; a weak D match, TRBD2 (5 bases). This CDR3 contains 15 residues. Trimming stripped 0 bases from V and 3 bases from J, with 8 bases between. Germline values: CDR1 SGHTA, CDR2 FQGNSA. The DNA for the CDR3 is TGTGCCAGCAGCTTAGCGAAACTAGACACCGGGGAGCTGTTTTTT. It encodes CASSLAKLDTGELFF.

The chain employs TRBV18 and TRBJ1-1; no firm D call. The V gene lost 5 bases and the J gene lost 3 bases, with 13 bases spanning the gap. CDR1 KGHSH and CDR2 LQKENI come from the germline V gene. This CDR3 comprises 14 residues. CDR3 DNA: TGTGCCAGCTCAAACAAGAGGGATGACACTGAAGCTTTCTTT. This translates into CASSNKRDDTEAFF.